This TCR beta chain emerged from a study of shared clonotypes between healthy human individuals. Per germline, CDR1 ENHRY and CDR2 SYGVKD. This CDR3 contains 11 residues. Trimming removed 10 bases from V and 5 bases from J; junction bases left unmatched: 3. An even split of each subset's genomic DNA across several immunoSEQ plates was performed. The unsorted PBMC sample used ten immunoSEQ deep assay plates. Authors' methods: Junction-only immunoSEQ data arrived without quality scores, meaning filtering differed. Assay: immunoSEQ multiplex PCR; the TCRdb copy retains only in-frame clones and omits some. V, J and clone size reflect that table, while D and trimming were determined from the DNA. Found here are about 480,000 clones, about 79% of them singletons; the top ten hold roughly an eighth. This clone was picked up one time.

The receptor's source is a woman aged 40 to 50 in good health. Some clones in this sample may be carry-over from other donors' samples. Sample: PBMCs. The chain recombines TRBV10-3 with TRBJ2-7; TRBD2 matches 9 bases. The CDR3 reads CASAGGNEQYF. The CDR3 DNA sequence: TGTGCCAGCGCGGGGGGGAACGAGCAGTACTTC.